This T cell receptor beta chain was captured by sequencing in a study of OX40 agonist ivuxolimab in advanced cancers. Germline V gene sequence: CDR1 SGDLS, CDR2 YYNGEE. The CDR3 contains 15 residues. After removal of 3 bases from V and 4 bases from J, the junction contained 4 bases not matched to a gene. A note on this clone: Its antigen remains unidentified.

Only in-frame clones appear in the TCRdb table, and some are missing; sequencing was by immunoSEQ multiplex PCR. The sample has 25,000 to 30,000 clones, approximately 85% seen once. General study results and limits: Dosing at 0.1 to 3.0 mg/kg was accompanied by clonal expansion of CD4+ and CD8+ blood T cells by week 6. Averaged across samples, CD8+ T cells carried more expanded clones than CD4+ did.

The V and J genes are TRBV9 and TRBJ2-4, with 10 nucleotides matching TRBD2. This sequence originates from an adult with an advanced solid tumor such as melanoma, head and neck, liver or kidney cancer. Sequenced here: CD4+ or CD8+ T cells sorted from blood, sampled in a trial of the OX40 agonist ivuxolimab. The CDR3 coding sequence is TGTGCCAGCAGCGCCGAGCGGGGGGGGAAAAACATTCAGTACTTC. Translating gives CASSAERGGKNIQYF.